The rows below give T cell receptor beta chains drawn from one sample of a study of blood T cell repertoires in COVID-19. Repertoires were generated with immunoSEQ multiplex PCR, while TCRdb's copy carries only in-frame clones and drops some. The sample contains about 99,000 clones, roughly 84% of which appear only once. Material: peripheral blood. The source is a woman aged 55-69 years in a cohort sampled during active or convalescent COVID-19. CDR3s include the opening cysteine and the closing phenylalanine or tryptophan. The D gene is left open where the match is weak. Some rows have no size entry. The others give once, few or many, or a class for an expanded clone.

j_call: TRBJ2-7
d_call: -
v_call: TRBV20-1
clone_size: -
cdr3_aa: CSALGLYEQYF
cdr3_nt: TGCAGTGCTCTAGGTCTCTACGAGCAGTACTTC

j_call: TRBJ1-4
d_call: TRBD1
v_call: TRBV18
clone_size: -
cdr3_aa: CASSTRDREEKLFF
cdr3_nt: TGTGCCAGCTCAACCCGGGACAGGGAGGAAAAACTGTTTTTT

j_call: TRBJ2-7
d_call: TRBD1
v_call: TRBV18
clone_size: -
cdr3_aa: CASSGQGSSPYEQYF
cdr3_nt: TGTGCCAGCTCTGGACAGGGAAGTTCCCCCTACGAGCAGTACTTC

j_call: TRBJ2-1
d_call: TRBD2
v_call: TRBV4-1
clone_size: -
cdr3_aa: CASSQEGGLAGHNEQFF
cdr3_nt: TGCGCCAGCAGCCAAGAGGGTGGCCTAGCGGGCCACAATGAGCAGTTCTTC

j_call: TRBJ2-3
d_call: TRBD1
v_call: TRBV11-2
clone_size: -
cdr3_aa: CASSLQGTGIDTQYF
cdr3_nt: TGTGCCAGCAGCTTGCAGGGGACAGGGATAGATACGCAGTATTTT

j_call: TRBJ1-2
d_call: -
v_call: TRBV6-1
clone_size: -
cdr3_aa: CASSERGGGGYTF
cdr3_nt: TGTGCCAGCAGTGAAAGGGGAGGTGGTGGCTACACCTTC

j_call: TRBJ2-3
d_call: TRBD2
v_call: TRBV2
clone_size: -
cdr3_aa: CASSYSGGAEDTQYF
cdr3_nt: TGTGCCAGCAGTTATAGCGGGGGGGCCGAAGATACGCAGTATTTT

j_call: TRBJ2-6
d_call: TRBD2
v_call: TRBV19
clone_size: -
cdr3_aa: CASSIPPGVAGGPGANVLTF
cdr3_nt: TGTGCCAGTAGTATACCCCCCGGGGTAGCGGGAGGTCCTGGGGCCAACGTCCTGACTTTC

j_call: TRBJ2-7
d_call: -
v_call: TRBV6-5
clone_size: -
cdr3_aa: CASSYLREQYF
cdr3_nt: TGTGCCAGCAGTTACTTGCGCGAGCAGTACTTC

j_call: TRBJ1-3
d_call: -
v_call: TRBV29-1
clone_size: -
cdr3_aa: CSVGYSGNTIYF
cdr3_nt: TGCAGCGTTGGTTACTCTGGAAACACCATATATTTT

j_call: TRBJ1-2
d_call: -
v_call: TRBV19
clone_size: -
cdr3_aa: CASSLTQGTSYGYTF
cdr3_nt: TGTGCCAGTAGTCTGACACAGGGCACGAGCTATGGCTACACCTTC

j_call: TRBJ2-2
d_call: -
v_call: TRBV7-9
clone_size: once
cdr3_aa: CASSFETGWGELFF
cdr3_nt: TGTGCCAGCAGCTTCGAAACAGGATGGGGGGAGCTGTTTTTT

j_call: TRBJ2-3
d_call: TRBD2
v_call: TRBV7-2
clone_size: -
cdr3_aa: CASSVWTSGSGTDTQYF
cdr3_nt: TGTGCCAGCAGCGTATGGACTAGCGGCTCTGGCACAGATACGCAGTATTTT

j_call: TRBJ1-5
d_call: TRBD1
v_call: TRBV2
clone_size: -
cdr3_aa: CASSKDRAPNHQPQHF
cdr3_nt: TGTGCCAGCAGTAAGGACAGGGCGCCAAACCATCAGCCCCAGCATTTT

j_call: TRBJ2-6
d_call: -
v_call: TRBV5-1
clone_size: once
cdr3_aa: CASSLPGLASGANVLTF
cdr3_nt: TGCGCCAGCAGCTTGCCCGGACTGGCCTCTGGGGCCAACGTCCTGACTTTC

j_call: TRBJ1-2
d_call: -
v_call: TRBV6-5
clone_size: -
cdr3_aa: CASSLTGFHGYTF
cdr3_nt: TGTGCCAGCAGTCTAACAGGGTTCCATGGCTACACCTTC

j_call: TRBJ2-7
d_call: TRBD1
v_call: TRBV5-1
clone_size: few
cdr3_aa: CASSVTGTYEQYF
cdr3_nt: TGCGCCAGCAGCGTGACAGGGACCTACGAGCAGTACTTC

j_call: TRBJ1-4
d_call: TRBD1
v_call: TRBV5-1
clone_size: -
cdr3_aa: CASSLAGGRGGEKLFF
cdr3_nt: TGCGCCAGCAGCTTGGCAGGGGGCAGGGGTGGCGAAAAACTGTTTTTT

j_call: TRBJ2-5
d_call: TRBD2
v_call: TRBV19
clone_size: -
cdr3_aa: CASSIDPTIAGGRVETQYF
cdr3_nt: TGTGCCAGTAGTATAGATCCCACCATAGCGGGAGGGCGGGTAGAGACCCAGTACTTC

j_call: TRBJ1-6
d_call: TRBD1
v_call: TRBV19
clone_size: -
cdr3_aa: CASSDRGASPLHF
cdr3_nt: TGTGCCAGTAGTGACAGGGGGGCTTCACCCCTCCACTTT

j_call: TRBJ2-7
d_call: TRBD1
v_call: TRBV5-1
clone_size: -
cdr3_aa: CASSLDGQGNEQYF
cdr3_nt: TGCGCCAGCAGCTTGGATGGACAGGGGAACGAGCAGTACTTC

j_call: TRBJ2-5
d_call: TRBD1
v_call: TRBV7-6
clone_size: few
cdr3_aa: CASSLDRQETQYF
cdr3_nt: TGTGCCAGCAGCTTGGACAGGCAAGAGACCCAGTACTTC

j_call: TRBJ1-1
d_call: -
v_call: TRBV6-1
clone_size: -
cdr3_aa: CASSEWDPGAEAFF
cdr3_nt: TGTGCCAGCAGTGAATGGGATCCAGGGGCTGAAGCTTTCTTT

j_call: TRBJ2-5
d_call: -
v_call: TRBV4-1
clone_size: -
cdr3_aa: CASSLLGGETQYF
cdr3_nt: TGCGCCAGCAGCCTCTTAGGAGGAGAGACCCAGTACTTC

j_call: TRBJ2-3
d_call: -
v_call: TRBV29-1
clone_size: -
cdr3_aa: CSVQRSSTDTQYF
cdr3_nt: TGCAGCGTTCAGCGCTCTAGCACAGATACGCAGTATTTT

j_call: TRBJ1-1
d_call: -
v_call: TRBV19
clone_size: -
cdr3_aa: CASSRLWQMNTEAFF
cdr3_nt: TGTGCCAGTAGTCGCTTGTGGCAGATGAACACTGAAGCTTTCTTT

j_call: TRBJ1-2
d_call: -
v_call: TRBV2
clone_size: -
cdr3_aa: CASREGLYGYTF
cdr3_nt: TGTGCCAGCAGGGAGGGTCTTTATGGCTACACCTTC

j_call: TRBJ2-3
d_call: -
v_call: TRBV10-2
clone_size: -
cdr3_aa: CASRVALSTDTQYF
cdr3_nt: TGCGCCAGCAGAGTGGCACTAAGCACAGATACGCAGTATTTT

j_call: TRBJ2-5
d_call: -
v_call: TRBV7-3
clone_size: -
cdr3_aa: CASSLEGRETQYF
cdr3_nt: TGTGCCAGCAGCTTAGAGGGTCGAGAGACCCAGTACTTC

j_call: TRBJ2-1
d_call: TRBD1
v_call: TRBV10-1
clone_size: -
cdr3_aa: CASSEDRASSYNEQFF
cdr3_nt: TGCGCCAGCAGCGAGGACAGGGCCAGCTCCTACAATGAGCAGTTCTTC

j_call: TRBJ2-2
d_call: TRBD2
v_call: TRBV28
clone_size: once
cdr3_aa: CASLGASGRAGTGELFF
cdr3_nt: TGTGCCAGCCTTGGGGCTAGCGGGAGGGCCGGGACCGGGGAGCTGTTTTTT

j_call: TRBJ1-4
d_call: TRBD1
v_call: TRBV6-2/TRBV6-3
clone_size: -
cdr3_aa: CASSYSTNRGPSRKLFF
cdr3_nt: TGTGCCAGCAGTTACTCTACTAACAGGGGACCCAGCAGGAAACTGTTTTTT

j_call: TRBJ2-7
d_call: -
v_call: TRBV6-5
clone_size: -
cdr3_aa: CASNSYTRYEQYF
cdr3_nt: TGTGCCAGCAATTCGTACACACGATACGAGCAGTACTTC

j_call: TRBJ1-5
d_call: -
v_call: TRBV2
clone_size: -
cdr3_aa: CASSEGGQRNQPQHF
cdr3_nt: TGTGCCAGCAGTGAAGGAGGGCAGCGCAATCAGCCCCAGCATTTT

j_call: TRBJ1-1
d_call: -
v_call: TRBV19
clone_size: -
cdr3_aa: CASSMTGIEAFF
cdr3_nt: TGTGCCAGTAGTATGACAGGAATTGAAGCTTTCTTT

j_call: TRBJ1-3
d_call: -
v_call: TRBV19
clone_size: -
cdr3_aa: CASSITNPSSGNTIYF
cdr3_nt: TGTGCCAGTAGTATAACCAACCCGAGCTCTGGAAACACCATATATTTT

j_call: TRBJ1-6
d_call: -
v_call: TRBV2
clone_size: -
cdr3_aa: CASSDSGSSYNSPLHF
cdr3_nt: TGTGCCAGCAGTGATTCGGGGAGCTCCTATAATTCACCCCTCCACTTT

j_call: TRBJ1-5
d_call: -
v_call: TRBV27
clone_size: -
cdr3_aa: CASRPRVTGNQPQHF
cdr3_nt: TGTGCCAGCAGGCCGCGGGTGACGGGCAATCAGCCCCAGCATTTT

j_call: TRBJ2-6
d_call: -
v_call: TRBV7-3
clone_size: -
cdr3_aa: CASSFSGQGANVLTF
cdr3_nt: TGTGCCAGCAGCTTCTCAGGGCAAGGGGCCAACGTCCTGACTTTC

j_call: TRBJ1-1
d_call: -
v_call: TRBV11-3
clone_size: -
cdr3_aa: CASSLVAASEAFF
cdr3_nt: TGTGCCAGCAGCTTAGTGGCGGCTAGCGAAGCTTTCTTT

j_call: TRBJ1-2
d_call: TRBD1
v_call: TRBV11-2
clone_size: -
cdr3_aa: CASSLATGSGYGYTF
cdr3_nt: TGTGCCAGCAGCTTAGCGACAGGGAGTGGGTATGGCTACACCTTC

j_call: TRBJ1-1
d_call: -
v_call: TRBV3-1/TRBV3-2
clone_size: -
cdr3_aa: CASSQVPGEAFF
cdr3_nt: TGTGCCAGCAGCCAAGTTCCGGGTGAAGCTTTCTTT

j_call: TRBJ2-1
d_call: -
v_call: TRBV1
clone_size: -
cdr3_aa: CTSSRVGLGLNEQFF
cdr3_nt: TGCACCAGCTCACGAGTGGGCCTGGGGCTCAATGAGCAGTTCTTC

j_call: TRBJ2-5
d_call: TRBD1
v_call: TRBV10-3
clone_size: -
cdr3_aa: CAISLFPGQGTPETQYF
cdr3_nt: TGTGCCATCAGTCTCTTTCCGGGACAGGGGACCCCCGAGACCCAGTACTTC

j_call: TRBJ1-6
d_call: TRBD1
v_call: TRBV5-4
clone_size: -
cdr3_aa: CASSLGQGGTGSPLHF
cdr3_nt: TGTGCCAGCAGCTTGGGGCAGGGGGGAACGGGTTCACCCCTCCACTTT

j_call: TRBJ1-2
d_call: TRBD1
v_call: TRBV3-1/TRBV3-2
clone_size: -
cdr3_aa: CASSRGTAPDRGYTF
cdr3_nt: TGTGCCAGCAGTCGCGGGACAGCCCCGGATCGGGGCTACACCTTC